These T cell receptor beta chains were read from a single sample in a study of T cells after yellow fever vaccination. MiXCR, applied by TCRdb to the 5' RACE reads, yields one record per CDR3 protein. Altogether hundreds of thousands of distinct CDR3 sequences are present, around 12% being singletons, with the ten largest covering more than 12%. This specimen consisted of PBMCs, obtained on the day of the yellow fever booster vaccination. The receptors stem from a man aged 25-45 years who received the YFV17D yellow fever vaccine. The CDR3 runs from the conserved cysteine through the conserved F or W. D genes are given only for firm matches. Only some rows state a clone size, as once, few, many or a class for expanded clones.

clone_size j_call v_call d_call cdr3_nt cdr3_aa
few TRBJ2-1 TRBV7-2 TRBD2 TGTGCCAGCAGCTTAGCGGGCGGGAGGGCTGGTGAGCAGTTCTTC CASSLAGGRAGEQFF
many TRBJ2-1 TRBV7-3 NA TGTGCCAGCAGCTTAGTAGGGACCCACAATGAGCAGTTCTTC CASSLVGTHNEQFF
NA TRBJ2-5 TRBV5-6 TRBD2 TGTGCCAGCAGCACACCCCTAGCGGGAGAGACCCAGTACTTC CASSTPLAGETQYF
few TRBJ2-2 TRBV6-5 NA TGTGCCAGCAGTTTTAGCACCATGAACACCGGGGAGCTGTTTTTT CASSFSTMNTGELFF
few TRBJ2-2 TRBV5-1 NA TGCGCCAGCAGCGTTCCGGCAGGGGCGAACACCGGGGAGCTGTTTTTT CASSVPAGANTGELFF
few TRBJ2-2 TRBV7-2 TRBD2 TGTGCCAGCAGCCCCGGACTAGGCGACACCGGGGAGCTGTTTTTT CASSPGLGDTGELFF
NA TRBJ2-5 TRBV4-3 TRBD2 TGCGCCAGCAGCCAAGATAAGGCTAGCGGAGGGGAGACCCAGTACTTC CASSQDKASGGETQYF
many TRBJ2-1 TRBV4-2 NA TGTGCCAGCAGCGGTCCGAGCTCCTACAATGAGCAGTTCTTC CASSGPSSYNEQFF
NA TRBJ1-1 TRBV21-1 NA TGTGCCAGCAGCAAAGTGGCGGAGCGGAACACTGAAGCTTTCTTT CASSKVAERNTEAFF
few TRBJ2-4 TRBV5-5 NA TGTGCCAGCAGCTTGGGGGACAAGCGGGAGTACTTC CASSLGDKREYF
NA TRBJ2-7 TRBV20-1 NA TGCAGTGCTGTAGGGACATGGGGGTACGAGCAGTACTTC CSAVGTWGYEQYF
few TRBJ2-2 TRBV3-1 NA TGTGCCAGCAGCCCCAAAAGGACAGAGGCCGGGGAGCTGTTTTTT CASSPKRTEAGELFF
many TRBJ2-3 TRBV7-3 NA TGTGCCAGCAGCCACGGCACAGATACGCAGTATTTT CASSHGTDTQYF
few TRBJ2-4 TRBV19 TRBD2 TGTGCCAGTAGTATGGCGAGCGGGGTAGCCAAAAACATTCAGTACTTC CASSMASGVAKNIQYF
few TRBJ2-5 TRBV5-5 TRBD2 TGTGCCAGCACCGTTTCCGGGACTAGCGGAGAGACCCAGTACTTC CASTVSGTSGETQYF
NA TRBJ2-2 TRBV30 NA TGTGCCTGGAGTGTACTCAACACCGGGGAGCTGTTTTTT CAWSVLNTGELFF
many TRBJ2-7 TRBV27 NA TGTGCCAGCGCAGAAACCGGGACACCTTCCTACGAGCAGTACTTC CASAETGTPSYEQYF
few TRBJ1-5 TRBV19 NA TGTGCCAGTAGAACCTGGGACGGAGGTAATCAGCCCCAGCATTTT CASRTWDGGNQPQHF
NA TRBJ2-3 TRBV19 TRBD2 TGTGCCAGTAGTACTCACCCGGGACTAGCGCGTACAGATACGCAGTATTTT CASSTHPGLARTDTQYF
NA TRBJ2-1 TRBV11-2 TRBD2 TGTGCCAGCAGCTTAGTTTGGGGGAGGGCCCATGAGCAGTTCTTC CASSLVWGRAHEQFF
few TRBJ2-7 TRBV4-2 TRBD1 TGTGCCAGCAGCCGATGGGGACAGAACTCCTACGAGCAGTACTTC CASSRWGQNSYEQYF
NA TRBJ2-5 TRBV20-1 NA TGCAGTGCTAGAGATTGGGCAGGGATGGAGACCCAGTACTTC CSARDWAGMETQYF
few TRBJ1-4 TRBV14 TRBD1 TGTGCCAGCAGCCAAGAAGGGACAGGGCTAGTTTCCGAAAAACTGTTTTTT CASSQEGTGLVSEKLFF
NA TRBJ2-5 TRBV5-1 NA TGCGCCAGCAGCTCGGGGTCCCTGGCGGGAGAGACCCAGTACTTC CASSSGSLAGETQYF
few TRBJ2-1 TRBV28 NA TGTGCCAGCAGTGCCGGGAGCTCCGGCCGGCTTGAGCAGTTCTTC CASSAGSSGRLEQFF
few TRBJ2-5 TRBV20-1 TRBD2 TGCAGTGCCATCAACCCGGGACTAGCACGAGAGACCCAGTACTTC CSAINPGLARETQYF
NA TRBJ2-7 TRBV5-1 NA TGCGCCAGCAGTTGGGGGGCTAGCGAGAACTACGAGCAGTACTTC CASSWGASENYEQYF
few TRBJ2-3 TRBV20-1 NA TGCAGTGCTACCCCAGGCCTAGATACGCAGTATTTT CSATPGLDTQYF
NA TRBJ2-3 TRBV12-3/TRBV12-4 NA TGTGCCAGCAGTTTCCGCGGCCTCACAGATACGCAGTATTTT CASSFRGLTDTQYF
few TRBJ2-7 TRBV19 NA TGTGCCAGTAGTATAACAGCCTACGAGCAGTACTTC CASSITAYEQYF
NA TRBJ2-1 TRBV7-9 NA TGTGCCAGCAGCTTCGCTGGACTGATGGACAATGAGCAGTTCTTC CASSFAGLMDNEQFF